The present entry profiles one T cell receptor (beta chain) with its context. Its antigen remains undetermined. No much larger clone exists at a distance of one base, and base qualities are not known. This record comes from a study of vaccination and CD4 T cells after COVID-19 (dated by TCRdb to between 2021 and 2022). A note on the overall study: Convalescent patients had a positive SARS-CoV-2 result on nasal swab PCR, and of these patients, nine had mild disease and one had severe disease. In the convalescent cohort there were six males and four females, among whom were two Hispanic individuals, seven Caucasians, two Asians and one multiracial person. Participants got two doses of the Pfizer-BioNTech BNT162b2 vaccine (n=8) or two doses of the Moderna mRNA-1273 vaccine (n=2). Post-COVID blood samples were collected from convalescent patients a median of roughly 100 days after diagnosis, with a range of roughly 35 to 170 days. Post-vaccine blood samples were obtained a median of approximately 74 days after the second vaccine dose, with a range of roughly 13 to 250 days. For stimulating the cultures, overlapping spike peptide pools were used, derived from SARS-CoV-2 as well as from the common cold coronaviruses HCoV-NL63, HCoV-OC43 and HCoV-229E. Control cultures received a CEFX viral epitope pool as the positive control, an HIV-1 Nef peptide pool as the negative control, or no peptide. In roughly nine COVID-19 convalescent patients and several infection-naive healthy vaccine recipients, the spike-specific CD4+ TCR repertoire before mRNA vaccination was compared with the repertoire after mRNA vaccination. The full study reports these points: Of the vaccine-specific clones in convalescent patients, 304 of 307, or nearly all, reacted only to SARS-CoV-2 spike and did not cross-react with common cold coronaviruses. The median number of SARS-CoV-2-reactive clonotypes rose from approximately 20 after infection to roughly 38 after vaccination, but the change was not significant. The number of convalescent patients in the study was relatively small, and the study did not examine early timepoints following natural infection. In convalescent patients, a median 86.3% of post-vaccine SARS-CoV-2-reactive clones were detected only after vaccination, suggesting vaccine-specific priming.

The method was PCR. DNA from cultured CD4+ T cells was subjected to TCR sequencing with the Oncomine TCR Beta short-read assay at the Johns Hopkins FTIC core. Genomic DNA was extracted from the cultured CD4+ T cells with the QIAamp micro DNA kit. Oncomine TCR Beta libraries from cultured CD4+ T cells were pooled using unique dual indexes and sequenced on an Illumina iSeq 100. Per the authors' processing: Non-productive sequences were filtered out, and CDR3s that did not start with C, did not end with F or W, or were shorter than 7 amino acids were discarded. Antigen-specific clonotypes were identified using the MANAFEST web application through comparison of peptide-stimulated wells with reference and other culture wells. An FDR below 0.05, an odds ratio above 5, and a productive frequency above 0.1% in at least two of three replicate wells were required for clones to be considered positive. A clonotype counted as cross-reactive if it showed significant expansion both in the SARS-CoV-2 spike wells and in at least one common cold coronavirus spike condition. Similarity between CDR3 sequences was evaluated in R version 3.6.1 using Levenshtein distances (stringdist) and unrooted phylogenetic trees (ape). TCRdb itself trimmed the public reads at Q25 with fastp, ran MiXCR and retained productive beta chains. Each CDR3 protein gets just one entry, which takes the most common genes and DNA from the rows behind it. The V and J calls and clone size are TCRdb's, not the authors'. The sample has approximately 18,000 distinct CDR3 sequences on record, roughly 56% of them singletons. Together, the top ten hold 15% to 20% of the sample.

The germline V gene (reference sequence) gives CDR1 as DFQATT and CDR2 as SNEGSKA. At the junction V is shortened by 3 bases and J by 4 bases, with 12 bases in between. The CDR3, from cysteine to phenylalanine, totals 13 residues. Only the CDR3 portion is preserved as DNA: 39 bases, with reading frame beginning at the first base. This specimen's treatment or condition label, per the study, means: roughly nine-day PBMC culture with coronavirus spike peptide pools or control peptides (ViraFEST assay). The ViraFEST assay, used in the study, expanded antigen-specific T cells with peptide pools and then identified the expanded clonotypes through TCR sequencing. The convalescent patients' positive SARS-CoV-2 PCR tests were from March to December 2020, which was before the Alpha, Beta and Delta variants emerged in the United States. More than 1.5 million PBMCs per well were cultured in IMDM with roughly 5.5% human AB serum and about 9.7 IU/ml IL-2, plus 10 ug/ml peptide pools. On days 3 and 7, half of the culture medium was replaced with fresh IL-2-containing medium. CD4+ T cells were isolated after approximately ten days of culture through negative selection using the EasySep CD4+ T cell isolation kit. Ficoll-Paque Plus gradient centrifugation was used to isolate PBMCs from whole blood, and the isolated PBMCs were then either used fresh or cryopreserved at -140C. Triplicate wells were generally used for each culture condition.

This chain is built from TRBV20-1 and TRBJ1-1; no D segment can be confidently identified. The sequencing sample was made of CD4+ T cells from blood, cultured in vitro. This TCR was sampled from a human donor who had recovered from COVID-19. The CDR3 has the sequence CSASSALLTEAFF. The DNA reads as follows: TGCAGTGCTAGTTCGGCATTGCTCACTGAAGCTTTCTTT.